This T cell receptor (beta chain) was identified in a study of blood T cell repertoires in COVID-19. Measured with immunoSEQ multiplex PCR; TCRdb has only the in-frame clones, and not every one. The sample carries 200,000 to 300,000 clones, approximately 85% recorded once. This clone has just a few counts. Germline-derived CDR1 and CDR2 are SEHNR and FQNEAQ (reference sequence). With 7 bases removed from V and 5 bases from J, the gap between germline ends came to 14 bases. The CDR3 loop spans 13 amino acids. Sample: peripheral blood. The gene calls are TRBV7-9 and TRBJ1-2; weak D call: TRBD1 (5 bases). This sequence originates from a woman aged 80 or over with COVID-19, enrolled during active disease. The DNA for the CDR3 is TGTGCCAGCAACTTGGGGCGAAAGTATGGCTACACCTTC. This gives the protein CASNLGRKYGYTF.